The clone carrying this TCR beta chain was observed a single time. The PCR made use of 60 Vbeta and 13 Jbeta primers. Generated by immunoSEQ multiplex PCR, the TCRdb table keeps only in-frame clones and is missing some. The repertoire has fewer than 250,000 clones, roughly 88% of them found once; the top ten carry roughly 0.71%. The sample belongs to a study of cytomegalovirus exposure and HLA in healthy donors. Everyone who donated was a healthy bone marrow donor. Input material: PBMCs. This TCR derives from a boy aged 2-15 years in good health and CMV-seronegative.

CDR3 nucleotides: TGCGCCAGCAGCTTGGCGGACAGGGCCCGCTATGGCTACACCTTC. Protein: CASSLADRARYGYTF. The chain recombines TRBV5-1 with TRBJ1-2; 8 positions agree with TRBD1. The CDR3 spans 15 residues. Germline-derived CDR1 and CDR2 are SGHRS and YFSETQ. Trimming at V came to 0 bases and at J to 4 bases, leaving 5 bases not matched to a gene.